Listed below are T cell receptor beta chains from one sample, sequenced in a study of OX40 agonist ivuxolimab in advanced cancers. Measured with immunoSEQ multiplex PCR; TCRdb has only the in-frame clones, and not every one. This table has roughly 95,000 clones, about nine tenths appearing once. The sample was CD4+ or CD8+ T cells sorted from blood, taken in a trial of the OX40 agonist ivuxolimab. These receptors were collected from an adult with an advanced solid tumor such as melanoma, head and neck, liver or kidney cancer. Both conserved end residues are part of each CDR3. Each record gives: J gene, clone size, D gene, V gene, CDR3 DNA, CDR3 protein. A D gene is named only where the DNA matches it firmly. The size field is filled for only some rows; it gives once, few, many or a size class.

>TRBJ2-1|-|-|TRBV5-1
TGCGCCAGCAGCCTCGGGACGATTACGATTGAGCAGTTCTTC
CASSLGTITIEQFF
>TRBJ1-4|-|TRBD1|TRBV6-6
TGTGCCAGCAGAACCGACAGGGAAGGTTGGTTTTTT
CASRTDREGWFF
>TRBJ2-1|-|-|TRBV5-1
TGCGCCAGCAGCTTGGAGAGAAACAATGAGCAGTTCTTC
CASSLERNNEQFF
>TRBJ2-7|-|TRBD2|TRBV6-1
TGTGCCAGCAGGGTCCGAGCGGGAGAAGTTTACGAGCAGTACTTC
CASRVRAGEVYEQYF
>TRBJ1-2|once|-|TRBV7-9
TGTGCCAGCAGCTTAGGGTCTATTAACTATGGCTACACCTTC
CASSLGSINYGYTF
>TRBJ2-1|few|TRBD2|TRBV10-2
TGCGCCAGCAGAGGGACTAGCGGGAGGGCCGGCGGGCAGTTCTTC
CASRGTSGRAGGQFF
>TRBJ1-1|-|-|TRBV11-2
TGTGCCAGCAGCTTAGGATCCGGGGAGGGGACTGAAGCTTTCTTT
CASSLGSGEGTEAFF
>TRBJ2-1|-|-|TRBV28
TGTGCCAGCAGAAAAGGGGGGGTGAACTACAATGAGCAGTTCTTC
CASRKGGVNYNEQFF
>TRBJ2-3|-|-|TRBV5-1
TGCGCCAGTTCCACCGGGACACCGGGGGATACGCAGTATTTT
CASSTGTPGDTQYF
>TRBJ2-2|-|TRBD2|TRBV10-3
TGTGCCATCACGAGCGGGAGAGGGACCGGGGAGCTGTTTTTT
CAITSGRGTGELFF
>TRBJ2-3|once|-|TRBV28
TGTGCCAGCAGTTTACGCTCTGGAAGCACAGATACGCAGTATTTT
CASSLRSGSTDTQYF
>TRBJ2-1|-|TRBD2|TRBV6-6
TGTGCCAGCCGGGGACTAGCGGGATTGAACAATGAGCAGTTCTTC
CASRGLAGLNNEQFF
>TRBJ1-4|-|TRBD1|TRBV27
TGTGCCAGCAGGGCAGGGGGCCTAACTAATGAAAAACTGTTTTTT
CASRAGGLTNEKLFF
>TRBJ1-2|-|-|TRBV5-1
TGCGCCAGCAGCTTGGGAGCAGAGAGCTATGGCTACACCTTC
CASSLGAESYGYTF
>TRBJ2-7|-|TRBD2|TRBV5-1
TGCGCCAGCAGCGGCTCGAGCGGGAACTCCTACGAGCAGTACTTC
CASSGSSGNSYEQYF
>TRBJ1-1|few|TRBD1|TRBV29-1
TGCAGCGTGGGAATACGGACAGGGTGGGACACTGAAGCTTTCTTT
CSVGIRTGWDTEAFF
>TRBJ2-1|few|-|TRBV9
TGTGCCAGCAGCTTAGGTATGGACCCACCCTACAATGAGCAGTTCTTC
CASSLGMDPPYNEQFF
>TRBJ2-7|-|-|TRBV6-5
TGTGCCAGCACCTCGGGCGGGAAGTCCTACGAGCAGTACTTC
CASTSGGKSYEQYF
>TRBJ2-5|once|TRBD1|TRBV18
TGTGCCAGCTCACCCAGGACAGGGAGGAACCAAGAGACCCAGTACTTC
CASSPRTGRNQETQYF
>TRBJ1-4|-|-|TRBV19
TGTGCCAGTAGTAGTATTGACAGCTCCTTTGAAAAACTGTTTTTT
CASSSIDSSFEKLFF
>TRBJ2-2|-|TRBD2|TRBV5-4
TGTGCCAGCAGCTTGCCTAGCGGGGCCCAGAACACCGGGGAGCTGTTTTTT
CASSLPSGAQNTGELFF
>TRBJ2-5|-|-|TRBV5-8
TGTGCCAGCAGCTTGTCTGGGTCGGACGGGGAGACCCAGTACTTC
CASSLSGSDGETQYF
>TRBJ1-6|-|-|TRBV9
TGTGCCAGCAGCGTAGAGAGTAGGGTTAATTCACCCCTCCACTTT
CASSVESRVNSPLHF
>TRBJ2-7|-|TRBD1|TRBV7-2
TGTGCCAGCAGCTTAGAGGGACAGGCATACGAGCAGTACTTC
CASSLEGQAYEQYF
>TRBJ2-5|-|-|TRBV30
TGTGCCTGGAGTTTGACAATTGAGACCCAGTACTTC
CAWSLTIETQYF
>TRBJ1-2|-|-|TRBV25-1
TGTGCCAGCAGTGAGCCGGGGCACAAGGGTGGCTACACCTTC
CASSEPGHKGGYTF
>TRBJ2-2|medium-sized|TRBD2|TRBV9
TGTGCCAGCAGCGTAGCTGGGACTAGCGGGACCGGGGAGCTGTTTTTT
CASSVAGTSGTGELFF
>TRBJ2-4|-|-|TRBV28
TGTGCCAGCAGTTTATTAGAGGGCATTCAGTACTTC
CASSLLEGIQYF
>TRBJ2-5|-|TRBD1|TRBV5-4
TGTGCCAGCAGCGGGGCAGGGGGCTCGGGTCAAGAGACCCAGTACTTC
CASSGAGGSGQETQYF
>TRBJ2-1|-|-|TRBV10-3
TGTGCCATCAGTGAGAGCCCTGGGTATGGAGGGCAGTTCTTC
CAISESPGYGGQFF
>TRBJ2-4|-|-|TRBV28
TGTGCCAGCACATCTGGGGGGGCCGGAAACATTCAGTACTTC
CASTSGGAGNIQYF
>TRBJ2-2|-|-|TRBV21-1
TGTGCCAGCAGCCCTCCCCCTCGGGCCGGGGAGCTGTTTTTT
CASSPPPRAGELFF
>TRBJ2-1|-|TRBD2|TRBV9
TGTGCCAGCAGCTCTCCTCGTGAACTAGCGGGAGGGCCGGCGGCCAATGAGCAGTTCTTC
CASSSPRELAGGPAANEQFF
>TRBJ1-1|few|TRBD1|TRBV30
TGTGCCTGGAGGAGTCCGGGACAGGGTACTGAAGCTTTCTTT
CAWRSPGQGTEAFF
>TRBJ2-2|-|-|TRBV5-1
TGCGCCAGCAGCTGGGGATTTGGTGACACCGGGGAGCTGTTTTTT
CASSWGFGDTGELFF
>TRBJ2-1|-|TRBD2|TRBV7-6
TGTGCCAGCAGCACCGTAGCGGGCAGCTCCTACAATGAGCAGTTCTTC
CASSTVAGSSYNEQFF
>TRBJ2-5|-|TRBD2|TRBV5-1
TGCGCCAGCAGCCAAGCGGGAGTTGGTGAGACCCAGTACTTC
CASSQAGVGETQYF
>TRBJ2-7|-|TRBD1|TRBV28
TGTGCCAGCAGTTACTCCGGGACAGGGGGGGAGCAGTACTTC
CASSYSGTGGEQYF
>TRBJ1-4|-|-|TRBV4-2
TGTGCCAGCAGCCAAGATCTGGGGGAGGGGGAAAAACTGTTTTTT
CASSQDLGEGEKLFF
>TRBJ1-2|-|-|TRBV13
TGTGCCAGCAGCTTGGGACCAGGGAACTATGGCTACACCTTC
CASSLGPGNYGYTF
>TRBJ1-1|few|-|TRBV7-9
TGTGCCAGCAGCTTAGTAGGCCAGATCACTGAAGCTTTCTTT
CASSLVGQITEAFF
>TRBJ1-2|-|-|TRBV30
TGTGCCTGGAGTGCAGTCCAGGACGGTGATTATGGCTACACCTTC
CAWSAVQDGDYGYTF
>TRBJ2-1|-|-|TRBV9
TGTGCCAGCAGCGCGGACCCAGGATCCTACAATGAGCAGTTCTTC
CASSADPGSYNEQFF
>TRBJ2-6|-|TRBD2|TRBV4-1
TGCGCCAGCAGCGTCGGGGGGGGCTCTGGGGCCAACGTCCTGACTTTC
CASSVGGGSGANVLTF
>TRBJ1-2|-|-|TRBV7-8
TGTGCCAGCAGCTTAGTATCGATAATAGGGCAGGAGATGAGCTACACCTTC
CASSLVSIIGQEMSYTF
>TRBJ2-1|once|TRBD2|TRBV5-1
TGCGCCAGCAGCCTGGGACTAGCGGGAAATGAGCAGTTCTTC
CASSLGLAGNEQFF
>TRBJ2-2|few|TRBD2|TRBV19
TGTGCCAGTACCCCGCTAGCGGGAGTTCCGGGCACCGGGGAGCTGTTTTTT
CASTPLAGVPGTGELFF
>TRBJ2-4|-|TRBD1|TRBV6-1
TGTGCCAGCAGTGGGTTCGGGGGACAGGGAACTCTTCAGTACTTC
CASSGFGGQGTLQYF
>TRBJ2-7|-|TRBD1|TRBV5-1
TGCGCCAGCAGCTACGGACAGGCCGACTTACGGGAAGAGCAGTACTTC
CASSYGQADLREEQYF
>TRBJ2-2|few|-|TRBV18
TGTGCCAGCTCACCGAGCCAGGGATTCGACACCGGGGAGCTGTTTTTT
CASSPSQGFDTGELFF
>TRBJ2-7|few|-|TRBV28
TGTGCCAGCAGTTTATACCGCTACGAGCAGTACTTC
CASSLYRYEQYF
>TRBJ2-7|-|-|TRBV28
TGTGCCACCTCTCAGGGGGGCTGGAGCTCCTACGAGCAGTACTTC
CATSQGGWSSYEQYF
>TRBJ2-1|-|TRBD2|TRBV18
TGTGCCAGCTCACCACAGACTAGCGGGAATGGTGAGCAGTTCTTC
CASSPQTSGNGEQFF